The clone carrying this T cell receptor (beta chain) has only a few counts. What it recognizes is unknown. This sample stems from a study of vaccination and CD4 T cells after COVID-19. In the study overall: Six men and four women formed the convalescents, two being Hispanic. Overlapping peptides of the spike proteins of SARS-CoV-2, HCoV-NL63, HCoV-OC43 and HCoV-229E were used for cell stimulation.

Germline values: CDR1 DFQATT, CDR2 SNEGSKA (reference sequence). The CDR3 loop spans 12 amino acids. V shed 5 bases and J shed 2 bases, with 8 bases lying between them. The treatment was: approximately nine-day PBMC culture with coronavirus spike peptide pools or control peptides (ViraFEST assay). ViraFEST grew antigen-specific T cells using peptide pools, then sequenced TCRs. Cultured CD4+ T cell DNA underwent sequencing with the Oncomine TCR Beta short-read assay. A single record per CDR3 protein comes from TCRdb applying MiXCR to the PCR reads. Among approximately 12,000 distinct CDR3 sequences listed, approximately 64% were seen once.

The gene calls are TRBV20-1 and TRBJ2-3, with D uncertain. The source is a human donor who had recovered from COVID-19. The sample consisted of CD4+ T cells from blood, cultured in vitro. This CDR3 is CSARIPTDTQYF. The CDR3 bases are TGCAGTGCTCGGATTCCCACAGATACGCAGTATTTT.